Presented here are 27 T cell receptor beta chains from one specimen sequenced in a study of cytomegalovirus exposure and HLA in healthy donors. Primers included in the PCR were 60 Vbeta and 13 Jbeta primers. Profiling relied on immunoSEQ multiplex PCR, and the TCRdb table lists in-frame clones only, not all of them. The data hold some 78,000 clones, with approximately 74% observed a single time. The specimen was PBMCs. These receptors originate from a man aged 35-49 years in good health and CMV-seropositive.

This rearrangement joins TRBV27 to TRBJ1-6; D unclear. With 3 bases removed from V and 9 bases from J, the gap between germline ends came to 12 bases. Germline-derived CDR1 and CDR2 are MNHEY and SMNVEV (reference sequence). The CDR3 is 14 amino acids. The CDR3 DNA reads TGTGCCAGCAGTTTGCTCCCCGATAGTTCACCCCTCCACTTT. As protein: CASSLLPDSSPLHF.

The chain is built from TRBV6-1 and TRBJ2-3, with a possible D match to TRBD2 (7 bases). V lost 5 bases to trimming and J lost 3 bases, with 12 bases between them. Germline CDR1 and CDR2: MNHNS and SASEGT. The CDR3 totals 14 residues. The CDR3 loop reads CASSLGGGTDTQYF. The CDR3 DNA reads TGTGCCAGCAGTTTAGGGGGGGGAACAGATACGCAGTATTTT.

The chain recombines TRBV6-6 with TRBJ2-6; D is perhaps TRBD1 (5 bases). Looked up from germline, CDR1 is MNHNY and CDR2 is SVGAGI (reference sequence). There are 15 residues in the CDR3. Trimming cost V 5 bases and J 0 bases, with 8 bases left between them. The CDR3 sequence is CASSKDSSGANVLTF. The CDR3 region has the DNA TGTGCCAGCAGTAAAGACAGCTCTGGGGCCAACGTCCTGACTTTC.

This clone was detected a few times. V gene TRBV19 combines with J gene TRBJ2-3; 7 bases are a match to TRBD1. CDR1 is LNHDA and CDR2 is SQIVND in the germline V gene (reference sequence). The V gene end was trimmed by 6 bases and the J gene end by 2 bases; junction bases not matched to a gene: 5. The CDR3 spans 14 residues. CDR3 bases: TGTGCCAGTAGCGAGGGGGCGGACACAGATACGCAGTATTTT. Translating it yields CASSEGADTDTQYF.

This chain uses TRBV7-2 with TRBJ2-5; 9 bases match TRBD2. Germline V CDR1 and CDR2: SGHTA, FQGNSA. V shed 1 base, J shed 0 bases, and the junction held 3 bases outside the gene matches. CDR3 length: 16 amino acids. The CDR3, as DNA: TGTGCCAGCAGCTTAGGGCGGGGGGGGCACCAAGAGACCCAGTACTTC. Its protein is CASSLGRGGHQETQYF.

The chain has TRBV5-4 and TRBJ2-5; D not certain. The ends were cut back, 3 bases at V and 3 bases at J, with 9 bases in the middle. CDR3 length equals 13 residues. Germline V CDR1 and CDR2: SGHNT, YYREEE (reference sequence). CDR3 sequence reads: CASSSDTEETQYF. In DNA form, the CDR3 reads TGTGCCAGCAGCTCTGACACAGAAGAGACCCAGTACTTC.

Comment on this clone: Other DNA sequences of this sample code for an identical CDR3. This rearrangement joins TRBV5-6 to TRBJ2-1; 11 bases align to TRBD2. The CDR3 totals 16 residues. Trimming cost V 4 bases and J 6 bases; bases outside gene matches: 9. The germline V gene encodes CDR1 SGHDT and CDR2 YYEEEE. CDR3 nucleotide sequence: TGTGCCAGCAGCATACAGCGGACTAGCGGGTTCAATGAGCAGTTCTTC. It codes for CASSIQRTSGFNEQFF.

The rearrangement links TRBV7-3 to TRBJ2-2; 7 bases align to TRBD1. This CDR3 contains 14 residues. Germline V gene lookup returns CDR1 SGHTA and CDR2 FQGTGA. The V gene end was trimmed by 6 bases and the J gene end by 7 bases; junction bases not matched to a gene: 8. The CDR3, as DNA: TGTGCCAGCAGTCCCGACAGGGTGAACGGGGAGCTGTTTTTT. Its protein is CASSPDRVNGELFF. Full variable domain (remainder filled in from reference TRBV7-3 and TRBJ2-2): GAGVSQTPSNKVTEKGKYVELRCDPISGHTALYWYRQSLGQGPEFLIYFQGTGAADDSGLPNDRFFAVRPEGSVSTLKIQRTERGDSAVYLCASSPDRVNGELFFGEGSRLTVL.

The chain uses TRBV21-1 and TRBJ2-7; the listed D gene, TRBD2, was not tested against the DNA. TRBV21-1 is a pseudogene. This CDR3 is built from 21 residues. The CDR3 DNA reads TGTGCCAGCAGCAAAGTAGCAACGGGACTAGCGGGAGTATCTACTCCGGGGGAGCAGTACTTC. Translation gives CASSKVATGLAGVSTPGEQYF.

CDR3 loop: CASSPGTGTRDTQYF. The CDR3 DNA follows: TGTGCCAGCAGCCCCGGGACAGGGACGAGGGATACGCAGTATTTT. The chain has TRBV11-2 and TRBJ2-3; 9 bases map to TRBD1. Germline V lookup: CDR1 SGHAT, CDR2 FQNNGV. V lost 5 bases, J lost 6 bases, and 9 bases stayed unmatched. The CDR3 runs 15 residues.

CDR3 region: CASSFGTAPDTQYF. The CDR3 nucleotides are TGTGCCAGCAGCTTCGGGACTGCACCAGATACGCAGTATTTT. The chain couples TRBV7-2 to TRBJ2-3; perhaps TRBD2 as D (6 bases). Germline V gene data show CDR1 as SGHTA and CDR2 as FQGNSA. Trimming stripped 3 bases from V and 4 bases from J, with 11 bases between. This CDR3 is 14 amino acids long.

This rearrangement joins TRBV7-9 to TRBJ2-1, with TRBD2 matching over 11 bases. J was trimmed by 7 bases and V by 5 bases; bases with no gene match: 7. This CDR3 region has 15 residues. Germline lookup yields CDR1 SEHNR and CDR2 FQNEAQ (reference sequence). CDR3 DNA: TGTGCCAGCAGCACACTAGCGGGAGTTATAAATGAGCAGTTCTTC. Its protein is CASSTLAGVINEQFF.

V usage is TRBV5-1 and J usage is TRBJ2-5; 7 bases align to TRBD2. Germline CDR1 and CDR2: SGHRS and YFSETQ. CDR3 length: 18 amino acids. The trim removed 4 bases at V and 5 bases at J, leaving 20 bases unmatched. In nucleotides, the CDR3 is TGCGCCAGCAGCAGCCGAATTTCAGGCGGGGGAACGAGGGAGACCCAGTACTTC. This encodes CASSSRISGGGTRETQYF.

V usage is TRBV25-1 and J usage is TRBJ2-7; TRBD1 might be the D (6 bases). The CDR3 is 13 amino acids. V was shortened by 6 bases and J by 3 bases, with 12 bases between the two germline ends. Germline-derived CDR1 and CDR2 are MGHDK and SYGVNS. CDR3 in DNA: TGTGCCAGCAGGGGGGCTGGCGGCTACGAGCAGTACTTC. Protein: CASRGAGGYEQYF.

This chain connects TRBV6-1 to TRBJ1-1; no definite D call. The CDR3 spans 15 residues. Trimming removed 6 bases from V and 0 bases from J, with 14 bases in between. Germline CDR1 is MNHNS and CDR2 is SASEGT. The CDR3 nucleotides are TGTGCCAGCAGGACTGATCTCACGGTGAACACTGAAGCTTTCTTT. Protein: CASRTDLTVNTEAFF.

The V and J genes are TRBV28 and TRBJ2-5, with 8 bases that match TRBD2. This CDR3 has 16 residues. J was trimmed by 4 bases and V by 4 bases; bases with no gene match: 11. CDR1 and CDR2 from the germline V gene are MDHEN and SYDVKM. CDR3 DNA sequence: TGTGCCAGCAGTTCCACCCTACTAGCGGCACTAGAGACCCAGTACTTC. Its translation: CASSSTLLAALETQYF.

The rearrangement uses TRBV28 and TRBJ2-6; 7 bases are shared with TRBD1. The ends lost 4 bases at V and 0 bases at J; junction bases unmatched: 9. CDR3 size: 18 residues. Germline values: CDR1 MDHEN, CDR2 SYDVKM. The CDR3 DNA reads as TGTGCCAGCAGTTCGGACAGGCTTCTAAACTCTGGGGCCAACGTCCTGACTTTC. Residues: CASSSDRLLNSGANVLTF.

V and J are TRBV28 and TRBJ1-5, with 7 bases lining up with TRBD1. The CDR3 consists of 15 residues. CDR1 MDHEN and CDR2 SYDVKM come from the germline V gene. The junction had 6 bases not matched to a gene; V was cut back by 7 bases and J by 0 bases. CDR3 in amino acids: CASTWRDSSNQPQHF. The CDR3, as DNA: TGTGCCAGCACCTGGAGGGACAGTAGCAATCAGCCCCAGCATTTT.

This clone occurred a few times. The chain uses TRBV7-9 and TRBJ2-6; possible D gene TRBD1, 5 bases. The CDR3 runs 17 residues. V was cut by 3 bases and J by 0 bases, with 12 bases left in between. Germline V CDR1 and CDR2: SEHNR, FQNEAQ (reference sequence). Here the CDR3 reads CASSFGSDSSGANVLTF. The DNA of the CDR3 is TGTGCCAGCAGCTTCGGTTCAGACAGCTCTGGGGCCAACGTCCTGACTTTC.

CDR3 amino acids: CASSGPTGNTGELFF. The CDR3 DNA reads TGTGCCAGTAGTGGCCCAACAGGGAACACCGGGGAGCTGTTTTTT. The gene calls are TRBV19 and TRBJ2-2; a possible D gene is TRBD1 (5 bases). This CDR3 contains 15 residues. Per the germline V gene, CDR1 is LNHDA and CDR2 is SQIVND (reference sequence). Trimming took off 5 bases at V and 1 base at J, with 11 bases between the two ends.

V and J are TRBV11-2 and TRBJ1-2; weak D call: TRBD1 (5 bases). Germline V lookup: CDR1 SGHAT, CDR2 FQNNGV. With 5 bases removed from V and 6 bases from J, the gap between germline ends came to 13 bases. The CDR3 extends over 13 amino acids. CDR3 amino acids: CASSRSPQDGYTF. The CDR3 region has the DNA TGTGCCAGCAGCCGTTCTCCACAGGATGGCTACACCTTC.

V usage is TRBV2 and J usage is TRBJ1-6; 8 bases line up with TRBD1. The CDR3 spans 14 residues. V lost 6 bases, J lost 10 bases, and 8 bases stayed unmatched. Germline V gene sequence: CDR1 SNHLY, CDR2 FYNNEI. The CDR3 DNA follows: TGTGCCAGCAGGTTTAAACAGGGGGAATCACCCCTCCACTTT. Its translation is CASRFKQGESPLHF.

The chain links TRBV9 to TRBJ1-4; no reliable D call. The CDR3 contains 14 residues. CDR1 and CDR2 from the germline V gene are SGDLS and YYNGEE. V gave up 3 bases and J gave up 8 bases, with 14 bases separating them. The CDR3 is CASSASEDREKLFF. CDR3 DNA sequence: TGTGCCAGCAGCGCGTCTGAGGATCGGGAAAAACTGTTTTTT.

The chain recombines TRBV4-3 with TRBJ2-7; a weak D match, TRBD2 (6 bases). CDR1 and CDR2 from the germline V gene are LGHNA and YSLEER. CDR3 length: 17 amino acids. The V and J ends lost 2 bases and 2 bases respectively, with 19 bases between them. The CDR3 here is CASSQTLGGTDPYEQYF. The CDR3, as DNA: TGCGCCAGCAGCCAAACCCTTGGGGGGACGGATCCCTACGAGCAGTACTTC.

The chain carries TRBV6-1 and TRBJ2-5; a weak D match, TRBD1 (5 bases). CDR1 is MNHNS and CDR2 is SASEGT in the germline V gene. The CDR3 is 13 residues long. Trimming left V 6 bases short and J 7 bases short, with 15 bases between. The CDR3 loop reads CASRKDSFGTQYF. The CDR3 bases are TGTGCCAGCAGGAAAGACAGTTTCGGGACCCAGTACTTC.

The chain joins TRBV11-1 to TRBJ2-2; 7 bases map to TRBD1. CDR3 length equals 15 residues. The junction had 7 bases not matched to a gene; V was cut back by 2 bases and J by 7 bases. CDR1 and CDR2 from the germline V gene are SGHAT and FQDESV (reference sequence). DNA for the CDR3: TGTGCCAGCAGCTTACAGGGGGTAGGGATCGGGGAGCTGTTTTTT. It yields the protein CASSLQGVGIGELFF.

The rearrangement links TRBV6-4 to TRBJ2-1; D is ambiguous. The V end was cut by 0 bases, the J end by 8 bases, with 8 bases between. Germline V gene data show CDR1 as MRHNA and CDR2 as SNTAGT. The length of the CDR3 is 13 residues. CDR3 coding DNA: TGTGCCAGCAGTGACTCGCCCCGCGATGAGCAGTTCTTC. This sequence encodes CASSDSPRDEQFF.